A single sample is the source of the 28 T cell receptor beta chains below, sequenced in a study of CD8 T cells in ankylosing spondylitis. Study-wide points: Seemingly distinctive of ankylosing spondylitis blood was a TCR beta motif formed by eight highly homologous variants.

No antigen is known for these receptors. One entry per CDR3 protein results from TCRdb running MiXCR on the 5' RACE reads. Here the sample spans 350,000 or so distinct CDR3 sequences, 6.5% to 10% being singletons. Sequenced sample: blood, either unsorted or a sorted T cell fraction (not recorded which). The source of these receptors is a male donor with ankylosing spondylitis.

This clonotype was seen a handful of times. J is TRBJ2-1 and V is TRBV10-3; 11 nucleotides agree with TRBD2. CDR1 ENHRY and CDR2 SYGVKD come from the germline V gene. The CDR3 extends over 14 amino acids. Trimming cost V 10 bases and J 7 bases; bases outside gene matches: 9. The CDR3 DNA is TGTGCCACCAGGGGGGCTAGCGGGAGGAATGAGCAGTTCTTC. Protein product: CATRGASGRNEQFF.

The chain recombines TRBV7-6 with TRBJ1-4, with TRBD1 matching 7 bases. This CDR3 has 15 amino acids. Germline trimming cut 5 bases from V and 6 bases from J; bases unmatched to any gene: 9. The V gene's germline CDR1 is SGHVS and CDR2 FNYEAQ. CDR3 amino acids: CASSQGGIRDEKLFF. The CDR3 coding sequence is TGTGCCAGCAGCCAGGGGGGGATTCGTGATGAAAAACTGTTTTTT.

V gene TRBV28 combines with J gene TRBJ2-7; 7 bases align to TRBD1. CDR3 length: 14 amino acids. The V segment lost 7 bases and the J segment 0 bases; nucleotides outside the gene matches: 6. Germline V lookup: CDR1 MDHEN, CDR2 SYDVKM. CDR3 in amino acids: CASTRQGSSYEQYF. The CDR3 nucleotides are TGTGCCAGCACCCGACAGGGAAGCTCCTACGAGCAGTACTTC.

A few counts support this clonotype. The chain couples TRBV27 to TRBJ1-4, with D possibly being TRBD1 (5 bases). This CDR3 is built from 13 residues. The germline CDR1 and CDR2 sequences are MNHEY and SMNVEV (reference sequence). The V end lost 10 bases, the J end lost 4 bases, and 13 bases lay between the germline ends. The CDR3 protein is CATARGGNEKLFF. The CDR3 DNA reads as TGTGCCACAGCGAGGGGAGGTAATGAAAAACTGTTTTTT.

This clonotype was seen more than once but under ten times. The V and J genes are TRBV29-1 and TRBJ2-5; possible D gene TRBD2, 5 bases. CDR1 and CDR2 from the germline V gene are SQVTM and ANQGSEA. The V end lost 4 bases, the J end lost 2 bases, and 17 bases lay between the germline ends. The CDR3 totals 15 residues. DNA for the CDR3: TGCAGCGTTGGTACGGGGAGATACGATCAAGAGACCCAGTACTTC. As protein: CSVGTGRYDQETQYF.

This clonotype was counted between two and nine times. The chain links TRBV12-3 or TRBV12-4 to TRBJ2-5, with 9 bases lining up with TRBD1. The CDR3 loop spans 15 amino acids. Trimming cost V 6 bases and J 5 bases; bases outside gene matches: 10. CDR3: CASRRGTGNGETQYF. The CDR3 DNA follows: TGTGCCAGCAGACGAGGGACAGGGAACGGCGAGACCCAGTACTTC.

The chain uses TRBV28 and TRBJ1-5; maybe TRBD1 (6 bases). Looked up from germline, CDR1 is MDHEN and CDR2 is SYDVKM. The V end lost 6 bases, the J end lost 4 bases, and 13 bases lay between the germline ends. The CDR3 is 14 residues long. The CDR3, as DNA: TGTGCCAGCAGAGGGGGAGGCGAGAATCAGCCCCAGCATTTT. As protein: CASRGGGENQPQHF.

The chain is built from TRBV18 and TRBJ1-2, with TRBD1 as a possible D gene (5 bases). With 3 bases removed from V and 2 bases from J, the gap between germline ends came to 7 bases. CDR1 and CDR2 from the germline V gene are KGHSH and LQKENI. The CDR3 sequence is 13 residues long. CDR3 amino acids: CASSPEGNYGYTF. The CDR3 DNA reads TGTGCCAGCTCACCGGAGGGGAACTATGGCTACACCTTC.

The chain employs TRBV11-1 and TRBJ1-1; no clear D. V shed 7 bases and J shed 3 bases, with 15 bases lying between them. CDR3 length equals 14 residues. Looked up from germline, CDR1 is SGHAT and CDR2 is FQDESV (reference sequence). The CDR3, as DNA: TGTGCCAGCAACGATCCAGGCGGGCACACTGAAGCTTTCTTT. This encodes CASNDPGGHTEAFF.

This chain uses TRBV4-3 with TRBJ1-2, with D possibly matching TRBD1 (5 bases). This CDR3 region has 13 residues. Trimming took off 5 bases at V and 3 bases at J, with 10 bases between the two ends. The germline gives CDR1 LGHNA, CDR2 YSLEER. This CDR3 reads CASSFEGHYGYTF. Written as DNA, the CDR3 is TGCGCCAGCAGCTTCGAGGGGCACTATGGCTACACCTTC.

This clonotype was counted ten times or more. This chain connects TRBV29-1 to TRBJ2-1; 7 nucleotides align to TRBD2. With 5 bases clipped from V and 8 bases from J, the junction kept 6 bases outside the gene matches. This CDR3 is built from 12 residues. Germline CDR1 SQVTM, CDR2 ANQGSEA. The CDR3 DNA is TGCAGCGTTTCCGGGACTAAACATGAGCAGTTCTTC. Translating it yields CSVSGTKHEQFF.

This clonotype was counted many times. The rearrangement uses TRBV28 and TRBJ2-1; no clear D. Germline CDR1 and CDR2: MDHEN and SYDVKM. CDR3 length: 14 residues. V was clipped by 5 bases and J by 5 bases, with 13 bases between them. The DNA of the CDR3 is TGTGCCAGCAGTGCAAGGACCACTGACAATGAGCAGTTCTTC. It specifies CASSARTTDNEQFF.

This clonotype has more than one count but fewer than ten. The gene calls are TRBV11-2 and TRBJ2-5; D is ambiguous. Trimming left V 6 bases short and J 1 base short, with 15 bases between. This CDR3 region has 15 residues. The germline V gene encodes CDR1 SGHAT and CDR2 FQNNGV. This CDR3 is CASRPSISAQETQYF. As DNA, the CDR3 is TGTGCCAGCAGGCCCTCAATCAGCGCCCAAGAGACCCAGTACTTC.

DNA for the CDR3: TGTGCCGCGACAGCTCCCCCCTGGGACATCGCCTTGTACAATGAGCAGTTCTTC. Translated, it gives CAATAPPWDIALYNEQFF. This chain joins TRBV2 and TRBJ2-1; tentative D call: TRBD1 (6 bases). The CDR3 spans 18 residues. V lost 11 bases to trimming and J lost 4 bases, with 30 bases between them. In germline, CDR1 is SNHLY, CDR2 FYNNEI.

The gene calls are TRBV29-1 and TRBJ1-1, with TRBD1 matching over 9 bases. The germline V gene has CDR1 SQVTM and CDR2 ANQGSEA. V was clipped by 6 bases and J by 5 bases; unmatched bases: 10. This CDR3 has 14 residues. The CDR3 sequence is CSVQQGAVGTEAFF. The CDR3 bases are TGCAGCGTCCAACAGGGGGCGGTAGGAACTGAAGCTTTCTTT.

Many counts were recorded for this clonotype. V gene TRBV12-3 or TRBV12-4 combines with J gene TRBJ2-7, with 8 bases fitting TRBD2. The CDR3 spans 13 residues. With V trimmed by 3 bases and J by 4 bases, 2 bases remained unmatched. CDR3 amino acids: CASSLEREYEQYF. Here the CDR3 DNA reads TGTGCCAGCAGTTTGGAGCGGGAGTACGAGCAGTACTTC.

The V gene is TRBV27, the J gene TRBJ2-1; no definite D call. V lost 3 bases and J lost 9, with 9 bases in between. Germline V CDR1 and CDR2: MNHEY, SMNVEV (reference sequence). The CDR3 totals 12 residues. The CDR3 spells CASSFMIPEQFF. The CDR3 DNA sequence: TGTGCCAGCAGTTTCATGATCCCTGAGCAGTTCTTC.

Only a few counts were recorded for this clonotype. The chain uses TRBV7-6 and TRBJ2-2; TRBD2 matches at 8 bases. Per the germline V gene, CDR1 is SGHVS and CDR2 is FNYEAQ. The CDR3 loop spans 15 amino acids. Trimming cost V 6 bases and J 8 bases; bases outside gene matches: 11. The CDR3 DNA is TGTGCCAGCAGTTCCCAAACTAGCGGTCCGGGGGAGCTGTTTTTT. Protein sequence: CASSSQTSGPGELFF.

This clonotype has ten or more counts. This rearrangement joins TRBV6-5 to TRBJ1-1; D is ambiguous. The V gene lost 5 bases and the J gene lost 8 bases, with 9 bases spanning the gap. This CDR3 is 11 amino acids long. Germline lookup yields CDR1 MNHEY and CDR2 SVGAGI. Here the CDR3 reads CASSAQREAFF. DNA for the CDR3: TGTGCCAGCAGTGCCCAGCGCGAAGCTTTCTTT.

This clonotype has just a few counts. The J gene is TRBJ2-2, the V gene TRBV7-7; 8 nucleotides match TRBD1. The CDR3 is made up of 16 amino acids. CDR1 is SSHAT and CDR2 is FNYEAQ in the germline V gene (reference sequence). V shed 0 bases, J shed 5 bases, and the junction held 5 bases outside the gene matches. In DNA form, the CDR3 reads TGTGCCAGCAGCTTAGCGCGAGGACAGGGAACCGGGGAGCTGTTTTTT. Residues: CASSLARGQGTGELFF.

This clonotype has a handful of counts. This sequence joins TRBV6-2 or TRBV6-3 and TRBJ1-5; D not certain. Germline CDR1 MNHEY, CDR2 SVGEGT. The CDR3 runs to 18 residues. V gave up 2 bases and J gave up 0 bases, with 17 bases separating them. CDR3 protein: CASSYDGGDYYSNQPQHF. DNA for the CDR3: TGTGCCAGCAGTTACGATGGCGGAGATTATTATAGCAATCAGCCCCAGCATTTT.

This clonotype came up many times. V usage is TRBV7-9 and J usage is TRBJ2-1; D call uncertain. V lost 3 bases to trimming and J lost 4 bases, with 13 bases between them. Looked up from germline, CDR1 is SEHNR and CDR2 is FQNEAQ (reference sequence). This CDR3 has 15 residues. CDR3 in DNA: TGTGCCAGCAGCTTCGGAGACTCGCTATACAATGAGCAGTTCTTC. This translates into CASSFGDSLYNEQFF. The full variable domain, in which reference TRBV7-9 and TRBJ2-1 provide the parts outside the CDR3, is DTGVSQNPRHKITKRGQNVTFRCDPISEHNRLYWYRQTLGQGPEFLTYFQNEAQLEKSRLLSDRFSAERPKGSFSTLEIQRTEQGDSAMYLCASSFGDSLYNEQFFGPGTRLTVL.

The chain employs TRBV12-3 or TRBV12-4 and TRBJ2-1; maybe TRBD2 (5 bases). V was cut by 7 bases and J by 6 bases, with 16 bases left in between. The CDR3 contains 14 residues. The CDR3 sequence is CASTSGVRLNEQFF. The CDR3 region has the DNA TGTGCCAGCACCTCCGGGGTCAGACTCAATGAGCAGTTCTTC.

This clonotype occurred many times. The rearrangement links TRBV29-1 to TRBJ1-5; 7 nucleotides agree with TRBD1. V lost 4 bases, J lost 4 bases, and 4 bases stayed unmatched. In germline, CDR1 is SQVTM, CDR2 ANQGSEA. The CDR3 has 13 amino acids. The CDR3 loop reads CSVGGQDNQPQHF. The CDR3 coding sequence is TGCAGCGTTGGAGGACAGGATAATCAGCCCCAGCATTTT.

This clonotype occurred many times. The CDR3 DNA reads as TGCAGCGTTGTTCGGGGGGCAGATACGCAGTATTTT. It specifies CSVVRGADTQYF. The chain joins TRBV29-1 to TRBJ2-3, with TRBD2 matching over 7 bases. The CDR3 has 12 residues. Germline CDR1 is SQVTM and CDR2 is ANQGSEA. With V trimmed by 4 bases and J by 4 bases, 2 bases remained unmatched.

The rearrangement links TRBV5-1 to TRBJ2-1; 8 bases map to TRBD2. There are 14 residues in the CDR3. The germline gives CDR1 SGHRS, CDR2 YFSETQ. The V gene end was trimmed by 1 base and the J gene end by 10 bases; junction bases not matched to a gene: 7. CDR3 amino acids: CASSLFGGRQEQFF. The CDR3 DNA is TGCGCCAGCAGCTTGTTCGGCGGGAGGCAGGAGCAGTTCTTC. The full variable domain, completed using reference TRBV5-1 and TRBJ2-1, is KAGVTQTPRYLIKTRGQQVTLSCSPISGHRSVSWYQQTPGQGLQFLFEYFSETQRNKGNFPGRFSGRQFSNSRSEMNVSTLELGDSALYLCASSLFGGRQEQFFGPGTRLTVL.

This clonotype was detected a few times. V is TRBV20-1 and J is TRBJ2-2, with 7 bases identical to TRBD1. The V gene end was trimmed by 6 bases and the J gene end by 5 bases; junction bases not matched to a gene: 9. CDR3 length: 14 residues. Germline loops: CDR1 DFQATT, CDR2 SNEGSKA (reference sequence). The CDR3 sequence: CSAFSTGRTGELFF. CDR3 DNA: TGCAGTGCCTTTTCGACAGGGCGGACCGGGGAGCTGTTTTTT.

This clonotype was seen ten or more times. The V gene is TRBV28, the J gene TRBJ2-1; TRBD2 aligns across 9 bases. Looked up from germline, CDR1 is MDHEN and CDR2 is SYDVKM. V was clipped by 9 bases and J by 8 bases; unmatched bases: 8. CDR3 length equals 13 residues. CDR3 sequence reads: CASRRASGDEQFF. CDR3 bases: TGTGCCAGTCGGAGGGCTAGCGGGGATGAGCAGTTCTTC.